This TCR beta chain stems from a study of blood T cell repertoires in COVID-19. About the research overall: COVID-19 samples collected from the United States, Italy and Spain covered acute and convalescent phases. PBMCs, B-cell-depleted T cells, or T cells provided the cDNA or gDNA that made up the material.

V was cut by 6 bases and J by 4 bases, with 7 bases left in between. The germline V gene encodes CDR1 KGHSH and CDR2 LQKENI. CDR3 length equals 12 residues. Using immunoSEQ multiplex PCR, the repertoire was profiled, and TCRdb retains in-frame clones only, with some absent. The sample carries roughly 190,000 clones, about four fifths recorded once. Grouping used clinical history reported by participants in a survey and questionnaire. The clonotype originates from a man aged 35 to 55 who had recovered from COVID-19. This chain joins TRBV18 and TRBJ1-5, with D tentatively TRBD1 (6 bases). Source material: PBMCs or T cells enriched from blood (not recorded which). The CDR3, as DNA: TGTGCCAGCTCGGACAGAAATCAGCCCCAGCATTTT. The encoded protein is CASSDRNQPQHF.